These 9 T cell receptor beta chains share one sample of origin, sequenced in a study of beta chain features in type 1 diabetes. Study outcomes and limitations: People with Type 1 diabetes carried modestly yet significantly shorter TCRB CDR3s in all four CD4+ subsets.

As every portion of the isolated RNA was reverse transcribed, the sequencing read expressed TCRB transcripts. Data came from immunoSEQ multiplex PCR; TCRdb stores just in-frame clones and leaves some out. Found here are 95,000 to 110,000 clones, 25% to 35% of them singletons; the top ten hold 0.5% to 0.6%. These receptors have no identified antigens. The sequencing input was central memory CD4+ T cells from blood. These receptors all stem from a woman between 18 and 29 years old with type 1 diabetes.

The V and J genes are TRBV6-1 and TRBJ2-2, with D perhaps matching TRBD1 (6 bases). Germline loops: CDR1 MNHNS, CDR2 SASEGT. V was trimmed by 7 bases and J by 6 bases, leaving 12 bases between them. CDR3 length: 13 residues. The CDR3 DNA reads TGTGCCAGCACTAGGGGGTACCCCGGGGAGCTGTTTTTT. It yields the protein CASTRGYPGELFF.

This clone has more than one count but fewer than ten. This chain uses TRBV11-2 with TRBJ2-7; 8 nucleotides align to TRBD2. Germline-derived CDR1 and CDR2 are SGHAT and FQNNGV. V dropped 6 bases and J dropped 2; count of bases not matched to a gene: 15. This CDR3 has 17 amino acids. Here the CDR3 DNA reads TGTGCCAGCAGTTACCCTGCAGGGGCGGGAGGTCCCTACGAGCAGTACTTC. Residues: CASSYPAGAGGPYEQYF.

In this sample, this clone turned up a few times. The chain links TRBV11-2 to TRBJ2-3; TRBD1 agrees at 7 bases. CDR1 is SGHAT and CDR2 is FQNNGV in the germline V gene. J lost 1 base, V lost 5 bases, and 6 bases had no gene match. The CDR3 length is 15 residues. The CDR3 DNA follows: TGTGCCAGCAGCATAGGGACAGAACGCACAGATACGCAGTATTTT. Translating it yields CASSIGTERTDTQYF. Full variable domain (missing parts from reference TRBV11-2 and TRBJ2-3): EAGVAQSPRYKIIEKRQSVAFWCNPISGHATLYWYQQILGQGPKLLIQFQNNGVVDDSQLPKDRFSAERLKGVDSTLKIQPAKLEDSAVYLCASSIGTERTDTQYFGPGTRLTVL.

V and J are TRBV7-9 and TRBJ2-3; 14 bases line up with TRBD2. CDR1 SEHNR and CDR2 FQNEAQ come from the germline V gene (reference sequence). The CDR3 contains 16 residues. After removal of 5 bases from V and 5 bases from J, the junction contained 6 bases not matched to a gene. CDR3 in amino acids: CASSKGLAGAGDTQYF. The CDR3 DNA is TGTGCCAGCAGCAAGGGACTAGCGGGAGCTGGAGATACGCAGTATTTT.

The V and J genes are TRBV30 and TRBJ1-5; the match to TRBD1 covers 8 bases. Germline CDR1 reads GTSNPN; CDR2 reads SVGIG (reference sequence). The J segment lost 1 base and the V segment lost 2 bases, leaving 7 bases of the junction unmatched. CDR3 length: 16 amino acids. The DNA of the CDR3 is TGTGCCTGGAGTCGCGGACAGGGCAGGAGCAATCAGCCCCAGCATTTT. Amino acids: CAWSRGQGRSNQPQHF.

This clone has just one count. This rearrangement joins TRBV4-1 to TRBJ2-3; D is ambiguous. CDR1 and CDR2 (germline): MGHRA, YSYEKL. Trimming pared 0 bases from V and 6 bases from J, leaving 13 bases between. The CDR3 contains 15 residues. The CDR3 nucleotides are TGCGCCAGCAGCCAAGATAACCGAGAAGCGGATACGCAGTATTTT. Translating gives CASSQDNREADTQYF.

The rearrangement joins TRBV30 to TRBJ2-1; D not certain. CDR3 length: 15 residues. V was trimmed by 2 bases and J by 1 base, leaving 12 bases between them. Germline lookup yields CDR1 GTSNPN and CDR2 SVGIG (reference sequence). For the CDR3, the DNA is TGTGCCTGGAGTCGTCTCGCGAAATCCTACAATGAGCAGTTCTTC. Protein sequence: CAWSRLAKSYNEQFF.

The sample holds a few counts of this clone. The chain recombines TRBV30 with TRBJ1-5, with 7 bases aligning to TRBD1. The CDR3 runs to 13 residues. V lost 3 bases to trimming and J lost 5 bases; unmatched junction nucleotides: 4. Germline V gene lookup returns CDR1 GTSNPN and CDR2 SVGIG (reference sequence). The CDR3 coding sequence is TGTGCCTGGAGCTCGGGGACAGATCAGCCCCAGCATTTT. Encoded protein: CAWSSGTDQPQHF.

This clone was picked up a small number of times. This chain uses TRBV7-2 with TRBJ2-1, with 9 positions matching TRBD2. V lost 1 base and J lost 6; bases outside the gene matches: 10. The CDR3 runs to 17 residues. The germline gives CDR1 SGHTA, CDR2 FQGNSA. CDR3 sequence: CASSLVRSSGTTNEQFF. CDR3 in DNA: TGTGCCAGCAGCTTAGTGAGGTCTAGCGGGACTACCAATGAGCAGTTCTTC.